This entry features one T cell receptor beta chain sequence. Method: immunoSEQ multiplex PCR; TCRdb's copy keeps in-frame clones and lacks some. The sample includes roughly 190,000 clones, 85% to 90% seen only once; the top ten take 20% to 25%. This sample was taken from a study of blood T cell repertoires in COVID-19. Looking at the study overall: Both acute and convalescent COVID-19 samples were obtained from the United States, Italy and Spain.

Individuals aged roughly 18 to 95 years were recruited from fewer than 25 US areas. Sequencing was carried out using PBMCs or T cells enriched from blood (not recorded which). This sequence originates from a woman in her thirties or forties in a cohort exposed to, infected with or recovered from COVID-19 (not recorded which).

This CDR3 reads CASTSPLDSSTGELFF. Written as DNA, the CDR3 is TGTGCCAGCACCTCTCCTCTCGACAGTTCCACCGGGGAGCTGTTTTTT. The chain couples TRBV7-2 to TRBJ2-2, with a tentative D call TRBD1 (5 bases). This CDR3 is built from 16 residues. Germline V gene sequence: CDR1 SGHTA, CDR2 FQGNSA. Trimming cost V 7 bases and J 4 bases, with 19 bases left between them.